The source of this T cell receptor beta chain is a study of blood T cell repertoires in COVID-19 (TCRdb year 2020). Study-level background: Samples covering the acute and convalescent phases of COVID-19 were provided by collaborators in the United States, Italy and Spain. The material from the prospective study consisted of cDNA or gDNA derived from T cells, B-cell-depleted T cells, or PBMCs. The dataset comprised deeply sampled blood TCRbeta repertoires from subjects exposed to, actively infected with, or recovered from COVID-19. The repertoires were released in a freely available public database intended as a resource for research on the immune response to SARS-CoV-2. Samples came from the ongoing ImmuneRACE study (first 160 participants) plus 1,254 subjects from 6 global collaborators. Nearly every sample came with metadata listing a de-identified subject ID, COVID-19 status, age in years and sex. Where HLA class I and class II types were available, the types were taken from metadata supplied by the sample provider, not from assay-based typing.

One collaborating source in Seattle enrolled patients during active infection and followed them longitudinally through the course of disease. Each collaborating institution followed its own protocols to collect whole blood in K2EDTA tubes. For TCRbeta analysis, collaborator samples were shipped as frozen whole blood, as isolated PBMCs, or as DNA extracted from either sample type. On this clone itself: What this receptor recognizes is not known. There are no base qualities to consult, and no much larger clone falls within one base.

Study-level results and caveats: The quantity of clinical and demographic metadata differed by source and by participant and was supplied without curation.

TCRbeta CDR3 regions were amplified from genomic DNA by means of the immunoSEQ Assay, a bias-controlled multiplex PCR. The original methods were these. The number of nucleated cells in each sample was estimated from the amplification of reference gene primers within the assay. To quantify the absolute abundance of each unique TCRbeta CDR3 rearrangement, sequence reads were collapsed and filtered. For each sample, productive Simpson clonality was calculated as the square root of Simpson's diversity index across productive rearrangements. TCRdb took this table from immuneACCESS and kept in-frame rearrangements with V and J called. Such tables lack part of the clones; where checked against another copy, unresolved V genes explain under half of the gap, and the rest is unexplained. V and J calls and clone size are copied from that table; D and trimming were computed from the DNA. This sample has almost 400,000 clones in its table, and about 87% of those were observed once. Of the sample, approximately 2.4% is held by the ten largest clones.

Trimming removed 3 bases from V and 5 bases from J; the gene matches leave 2 bases unexplained. Based on the germline V gene (reference sequence), the CDR1 and CDR2 sequences are PRHDT and FYEKMQ. Its CDR3 holds 15 amino acids, cysteine through phenylalanine. The read is trimmed to its CDR3 DNA, 45 bases read in frame from base 1. The sample comprised peripheral blood. The V gene is TRBV13 and the J gene is TRBJ2-1, with 12 junctional bases fitting TRBD1. This clonotype was obtained from a woman aged 55-70 years with COVID-19, enrolled during active disease. The DNA sequence is given as TGTGCCAGCAGCTTCCGGGACAGGGGGCACAATGAGCAGTTCTTC. It is translated as CASSFRDRGHNEQFF.